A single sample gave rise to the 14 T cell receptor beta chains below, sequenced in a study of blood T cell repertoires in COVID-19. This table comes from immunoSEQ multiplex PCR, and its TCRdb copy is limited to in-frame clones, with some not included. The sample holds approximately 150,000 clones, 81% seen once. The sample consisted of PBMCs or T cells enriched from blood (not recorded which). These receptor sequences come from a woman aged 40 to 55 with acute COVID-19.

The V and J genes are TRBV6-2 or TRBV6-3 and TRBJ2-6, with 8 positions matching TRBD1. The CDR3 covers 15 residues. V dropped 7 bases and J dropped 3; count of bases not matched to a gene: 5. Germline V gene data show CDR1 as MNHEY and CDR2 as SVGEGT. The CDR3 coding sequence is TGTGCCAGCACCCCAGGGGGCATTGGGGCCAACGTCCTGACTTTC. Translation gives CASTPGGIGANVLTF.

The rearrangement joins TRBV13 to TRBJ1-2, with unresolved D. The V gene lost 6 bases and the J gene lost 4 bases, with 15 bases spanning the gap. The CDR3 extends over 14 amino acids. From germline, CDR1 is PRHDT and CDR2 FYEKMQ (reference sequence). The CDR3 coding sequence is TGTGCCAGCAGTCCATTCCAGGTGGCCTATGGCTACACCTTC. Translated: CASSPFQVAYGYTF.

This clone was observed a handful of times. CDR3 sequence reads: CATSRPDRGYEKLFF. As DNA, the CDR3 is TGTGCCACCAGCAGACCGGACAGGGGATATGAAAAACTGTTTTTT. The genes are TRBV15 and TRBJ1-4; 9 nucleotides line up with TRBD1. The junction had 4 bases not matched to a gene; V was cut back by 2 bases and J by 6 bases. The germline gives CDR1 LNHNV, CDR2 YYDKDF (reference sequence). This CDR3 region has 15 residues.

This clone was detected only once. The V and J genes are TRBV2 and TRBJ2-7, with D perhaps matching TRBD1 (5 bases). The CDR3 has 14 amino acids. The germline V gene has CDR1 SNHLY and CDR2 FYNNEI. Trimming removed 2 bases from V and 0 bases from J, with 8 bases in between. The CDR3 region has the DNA TGTGCCAGCAGTGAAACAGGCAGCTCCTACGAGCAGTACGTC. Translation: CASSETGSSYEQYV.

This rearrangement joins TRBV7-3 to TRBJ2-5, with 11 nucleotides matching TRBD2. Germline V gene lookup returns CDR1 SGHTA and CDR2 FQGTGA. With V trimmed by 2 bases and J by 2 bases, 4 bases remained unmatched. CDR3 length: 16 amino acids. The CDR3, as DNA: TGTGCCAGCAGCTTAGGGTCTAGCGGGGGGCAAGAGACCCAGTACTTC. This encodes CASSLGSSGGQETQYF.

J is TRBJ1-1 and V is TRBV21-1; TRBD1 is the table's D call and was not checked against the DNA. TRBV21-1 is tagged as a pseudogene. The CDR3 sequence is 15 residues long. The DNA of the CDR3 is TGTGCCAGCAACGAAAGGGCAGGGGCGGACACTGAAGCTTTCTTT. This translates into CASNERAGADTEAFF.

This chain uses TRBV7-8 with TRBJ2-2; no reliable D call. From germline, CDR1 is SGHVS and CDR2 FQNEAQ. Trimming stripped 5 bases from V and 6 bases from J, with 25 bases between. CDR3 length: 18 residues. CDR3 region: CASSPLIRPKAYAGELFF. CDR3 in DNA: TGTGCCAGCAGCCCCCTAATTAGGCCAAAAGCGTACGCCGGGGAGCTGTTTTTT.

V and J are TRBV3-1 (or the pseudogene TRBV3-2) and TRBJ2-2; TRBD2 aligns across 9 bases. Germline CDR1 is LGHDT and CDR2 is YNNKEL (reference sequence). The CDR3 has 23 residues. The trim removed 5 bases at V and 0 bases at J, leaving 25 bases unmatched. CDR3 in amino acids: CASSRDDRAPVLAGPTNTGELFF. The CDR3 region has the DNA TGTGCCAGCAGCAGAGACGACAGGGCGCCAGTGCTAGCGGGACCCACGAACACCGGGGAGCTGTTTTTT.

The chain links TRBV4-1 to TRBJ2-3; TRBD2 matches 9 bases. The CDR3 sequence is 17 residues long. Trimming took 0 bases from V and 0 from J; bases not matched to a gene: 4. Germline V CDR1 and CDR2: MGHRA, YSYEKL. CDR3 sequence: CASSQDPSGVSTDTQYF. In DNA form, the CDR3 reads TGCGCCAGCAGCCAAGATCCTAGCGGGGTTAGCACAGATACGCAGTATTTT.

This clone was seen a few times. The CDR3 loop reads CASSSPSDLQVITF. DNA for the CDR3: TGTGCCAGCAGCTCCCCCTCTGACCTACAGGTTATCACCTTC. The gene calls are TRBV7-8 and TRBJ1-2; perhaps TRBD1 as D (5 bases). Germline V lookup: CDR1 SGHVS, CDR2 FQNEAQ. The V gene lost 4 bases and the J gene lost 13 bases, with 22 bases spanning the gap. This CDR3 is built from 14 residues.

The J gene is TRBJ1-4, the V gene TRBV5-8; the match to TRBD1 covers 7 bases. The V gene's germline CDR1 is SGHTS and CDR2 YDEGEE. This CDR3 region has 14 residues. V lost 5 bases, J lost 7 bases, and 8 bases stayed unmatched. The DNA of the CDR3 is TGTGCCAGCAGTCGGGGGACAGTGGGTGAAAAACTGTTTTTT. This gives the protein CASSRGTVGEKLFF. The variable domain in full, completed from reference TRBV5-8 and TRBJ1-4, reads EAGVTQSPTHLIKTRGQQATLRCSPISGHTSVYWYQQALGLGLQFLLWYDEGEERNRGNFPPRFSGRQFPNYSSELNVNALELEDSALYLCASSRGTVGEKLFFGSGTQLSVL.

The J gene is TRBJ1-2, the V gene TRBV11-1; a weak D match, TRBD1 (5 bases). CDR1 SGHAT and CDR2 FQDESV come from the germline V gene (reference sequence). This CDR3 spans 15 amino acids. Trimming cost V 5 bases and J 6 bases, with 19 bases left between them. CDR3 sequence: CASSVPGTFKNGYTF. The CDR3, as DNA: TGTGCCAGCAGCGTCCCCGGGACTTTTAAAAATGGCTACACCTTC.

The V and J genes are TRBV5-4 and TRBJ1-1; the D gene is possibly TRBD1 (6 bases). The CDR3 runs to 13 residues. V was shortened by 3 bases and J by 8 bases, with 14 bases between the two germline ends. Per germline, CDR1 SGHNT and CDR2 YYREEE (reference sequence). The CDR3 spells CASSSQGIREAFF. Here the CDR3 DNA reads TGTGCCAGCAGCTCACAGGGAATCCGAGAAGCTTTCTTT.

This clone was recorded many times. The chain's CDR3 is CASSTGQVVSGNTIYF. CDR3 DNA: TGTGCCAGCAGCACTGGACAGGTAGTCTCTGGAAACACCATATATTTT. The chain recombines TRBV11-2 with TRBJ1-3; TRBD1 aligns across 7 bases. Per the germline V gene, CDR1 is SGHAT and CDR2 is FQNNGV. The trim removed 5 bases at V and 0 bases at J, leaving 7 bases unmatched. The CDR3 length is 16 residues. The variable domain in full, with the rest retrieved from reference TRBV11-2 and TRBJ1-3, is EAGVAQSPRYKIIEKRQSVAFWCNPISGHATLYWYQQILGQGPKLLIQFQNNGVVDDSQLPKDRFSAERLKGVDSTLKIQPAKLEDSAVYLCASSTGQVVSGNTIYFGEGSWLTVV.